One T cell receptor (beta chain) is described in this entry. These data originate in a study of radiotherapy plus CTLA-4 blockade in lung cancer. At the level of the study: With about a third of patients having disease control, objective responses were seen in approximately 17%.

Sequenced by immunoSEQ multiplex PCR; TCRdb stores in-frame clones only, minus some. The sample holds 81,000 or so clones, about 84% seen once. CDR1 is SGHTA and CDR2 is FQGNSA in the germline V gene. CDR3 size: 14 residues. V gave up 5 bases and J gave up 2 bases, with 13 bases separating them. The specimen was peripheral blood, collected from a patient treated with radiotherapy plus ipilimumab. V usage is TRBV7-2 and J usage is TRBJ2-7, with D possibly TRBD1 on 6 matching bases. This TCR was recovered from a human donor with non-small cell lung cancer who had stable disease on radiotherapy plus ipilimumab. CDR3 nucleotides: TGTGCCAGCAGCACCCTCGACAGGACCTACGAGCAGTACTTC. It yields the protein CASSTLDRTYEQYF. Full variable domain (missing parts from reference TRBV7-2 and TRBJ2-7): GAGVSQSPSNKVTEKGKDVELRCDPISGHTALYWYRQSLGQGLEFLIYFQGNSAPDKSGLPSDRFSAERTGGSVSTLTIQRTQQEDSAVYLCASSTLDRTYEQYFGPGTRLTVT.